The source of this T cell receptor (beta chain) is a study of T cells in localized non-small cell lung cancer. Method: immunoSEQ multiplex PCR; TCRdb's copy keeps in-frame clones and lacks some. The sample consists of about 2,800 clones, roughly a sixth of them appearing once. Germline CDR1 reads SQVTM; CDR2 reads ANQGSEA. Trimming pared 4 bases from V and 0 bases from J, leaving 7 bases between. The CDR3 sequence is 13 residues long. Study conclusions and caveats: Sequencing was restricted to one tumor region; therefore, heterogeneity remains possible. There was higher T cell clonality in uninvolved adjacent lung than in tumor, and it was highest there.

To note about this clone: The antigen remains undetermined.

This clonotype was sampled from a woman between 35 and 75 years old with stage II lung adenocarcinoma. The source was lung tumor tissue, collected before any cancer treatment. The rearrangement joins TRBV29-1 to TRBJ1-3; D gene ambiguous. The CDR3 is CSVAMNSGNTIYF. As DNA, the CDR3 is TGCAGCGTTGCAATGAACTCTGGAAACACCATATATTTT.